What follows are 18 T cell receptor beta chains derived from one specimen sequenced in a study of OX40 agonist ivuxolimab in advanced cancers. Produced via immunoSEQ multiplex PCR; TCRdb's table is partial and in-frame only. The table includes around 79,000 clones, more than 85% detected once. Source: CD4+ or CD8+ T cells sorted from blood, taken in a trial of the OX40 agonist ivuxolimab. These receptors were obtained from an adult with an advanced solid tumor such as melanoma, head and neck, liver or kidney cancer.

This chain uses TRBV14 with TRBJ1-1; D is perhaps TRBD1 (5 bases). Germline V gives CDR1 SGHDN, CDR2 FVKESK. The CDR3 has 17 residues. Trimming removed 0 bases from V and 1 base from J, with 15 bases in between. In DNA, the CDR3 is TGTGCCAGCAGCCAAGATTGGAGGAAGGGGCCGAACACTGAAGCTTTCTTT. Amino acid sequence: CASSQDWRKGPNTEAFF. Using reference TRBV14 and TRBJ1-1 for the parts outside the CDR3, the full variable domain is EAGVTQFPSHSVIEKGQTVTLRCDPISGHDNLYWYRRVMGKEIKFLLHFVKESKQDESGMPNNRFLAERTGGTYSTLKVQPAELEDSGVYFCASSQDWRKGPNTEAFFGQGTRLTVV.

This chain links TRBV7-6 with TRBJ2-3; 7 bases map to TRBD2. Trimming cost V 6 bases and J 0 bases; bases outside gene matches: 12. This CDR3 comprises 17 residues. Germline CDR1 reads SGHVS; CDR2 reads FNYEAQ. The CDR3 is CASRTDGLADSTDTQYF. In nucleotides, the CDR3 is TGTGCCAGCAGGACAGATGGTCTAGCGGATAGCACAGATACGCAGTATTTT.

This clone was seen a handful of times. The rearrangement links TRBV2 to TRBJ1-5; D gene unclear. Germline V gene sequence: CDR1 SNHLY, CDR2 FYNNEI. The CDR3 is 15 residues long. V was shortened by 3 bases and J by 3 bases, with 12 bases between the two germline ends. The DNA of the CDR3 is TGTGCCAGCAGTGATTGGATGGCGACCAATCAGCCCCAGCATTTT. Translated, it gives CASSDWMATNQPQHF.

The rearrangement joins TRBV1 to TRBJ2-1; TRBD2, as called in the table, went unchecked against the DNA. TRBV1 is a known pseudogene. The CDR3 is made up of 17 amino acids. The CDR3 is CTSSQVGGATSYNEQFF. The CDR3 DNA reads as TGCACCAGCAGCCAAGTCGGGGGGGCTACCTCCTACAATGAGCAGTTCTTC.

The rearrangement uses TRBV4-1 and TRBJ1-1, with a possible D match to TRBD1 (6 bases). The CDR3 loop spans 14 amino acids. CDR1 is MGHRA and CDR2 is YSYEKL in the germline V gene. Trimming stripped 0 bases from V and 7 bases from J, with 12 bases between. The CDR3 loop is CASSQEEGDIEAFF. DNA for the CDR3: TGCGCCAGCAGCCAAGAGGAAGGGGACATTGAAGCTTTCTTT.

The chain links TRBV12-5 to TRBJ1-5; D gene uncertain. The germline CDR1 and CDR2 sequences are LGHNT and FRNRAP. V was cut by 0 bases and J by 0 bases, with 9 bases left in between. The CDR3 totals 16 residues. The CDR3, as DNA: TGTGCTAGTGGTTTGGTTCCCGGTTATAGCAATCAGCCCCAGCATTTT. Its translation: CASGLVPGYSNQPQHF.

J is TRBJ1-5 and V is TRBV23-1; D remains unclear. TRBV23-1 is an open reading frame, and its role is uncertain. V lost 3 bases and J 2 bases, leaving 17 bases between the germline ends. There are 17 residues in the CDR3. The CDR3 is CASSHLTAIGGNQPQHF. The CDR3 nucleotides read TGCGCCAGCAGTCATCTGACTGCCATTGGGGGCAATCAGCCCCAGCATTTT.

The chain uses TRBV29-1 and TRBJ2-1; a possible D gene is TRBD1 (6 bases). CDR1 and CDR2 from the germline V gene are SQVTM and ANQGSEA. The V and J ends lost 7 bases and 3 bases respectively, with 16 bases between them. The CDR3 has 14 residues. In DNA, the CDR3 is TGCAGCGGGGACCGGGACACCTTCTACAATGAGCAGTTCTTC. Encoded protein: CSGDRDTFYNEQFF.

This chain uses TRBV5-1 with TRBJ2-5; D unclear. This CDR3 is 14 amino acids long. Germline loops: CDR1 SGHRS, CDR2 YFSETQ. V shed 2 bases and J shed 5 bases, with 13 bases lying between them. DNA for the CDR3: TGCGCCAGCAGCTTTGCAGACCCACGGGAGACCCAGTACTTC. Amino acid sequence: CASSFADPRETQYF.

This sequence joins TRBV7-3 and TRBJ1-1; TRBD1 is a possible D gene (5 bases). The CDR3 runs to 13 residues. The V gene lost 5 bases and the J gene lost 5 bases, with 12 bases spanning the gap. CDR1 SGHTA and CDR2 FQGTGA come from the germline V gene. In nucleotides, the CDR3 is TGTGCCAGCAGCATAGGGACCGGAACTGAAGCTTTCTTT. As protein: CASSIGTGTEAFF. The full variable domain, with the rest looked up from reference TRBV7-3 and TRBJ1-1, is GAGVSQTPSNKVTEKGKYVELRCDPISGHTALYWYRQSLGQGPEFLIYFQGTGAADDSGLPNDRFFAVRPEGSVSTLKIQRTERGDSAVYLCASSIGTGTEAFFGQGTRLTVV.

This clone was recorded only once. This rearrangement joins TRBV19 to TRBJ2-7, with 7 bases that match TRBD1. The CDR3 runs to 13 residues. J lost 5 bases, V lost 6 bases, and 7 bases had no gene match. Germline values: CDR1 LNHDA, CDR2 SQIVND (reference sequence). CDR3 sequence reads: CASSPTGFNEQYF. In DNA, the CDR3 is TGTGCCAGTAGCCCGACAGGGTTCAACGAGCAGTACTTC.

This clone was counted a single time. The CDR3 DNA follows: TGTGCCAGCAGCTTAGATAGAACTAGCGGGGGAGGGGATACGCAGTATTTT. It specifies CASSLDRTSGGGDTQYF. This chain connects TRBV7-3 to TRBJ2-3; 11 bases fit TRBD2. This CDR3 is 17 amino acids long. Germline V gene sequence: CDR1 SGHTA, CDR2 FQGTGA. J lost 6 bases, V lost 2 bases, and 10 bases had no gene match.

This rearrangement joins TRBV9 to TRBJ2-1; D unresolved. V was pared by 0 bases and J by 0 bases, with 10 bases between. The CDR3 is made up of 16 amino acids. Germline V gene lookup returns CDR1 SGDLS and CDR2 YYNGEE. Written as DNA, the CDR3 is TGTGCCAGCAGCGTAGGAGGTGCCATCTCCTACAATGAGCAGTTCTTC. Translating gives CASSVGGAISYNEQFF.

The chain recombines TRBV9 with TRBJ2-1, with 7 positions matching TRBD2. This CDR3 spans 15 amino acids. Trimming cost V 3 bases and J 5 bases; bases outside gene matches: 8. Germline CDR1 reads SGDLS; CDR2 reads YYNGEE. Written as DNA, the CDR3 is TGTGCCAGCAGCGATACTAGCGACTGGCACAATGAGCAGTTCTTC. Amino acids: CASSDTSDWHNEQFF.

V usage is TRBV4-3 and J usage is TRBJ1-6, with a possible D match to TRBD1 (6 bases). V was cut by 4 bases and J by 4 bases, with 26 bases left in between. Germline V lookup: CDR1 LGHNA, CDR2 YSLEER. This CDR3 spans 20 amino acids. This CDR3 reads CASSLPARGAKNVYNSPLHF. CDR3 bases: TGCGCCAGCAGCCTCCCGGCCCGGGGGGCTAAAAACGTTTATAATTCACCCCTCCACTTT.

CDR3 coding DNA: TGTGCCAGCAGCGTACCCTACCCGGGGGCCAACACCGGGGAGCTGTTTTTT. Protein: CASSVPYPGANTGELFF. The chain carries TRBV9 and TRBJ2-2; perhaps D is TRBD1 or TRBD2 (6 bases each). CDR1 and CDR2 from the germline V gene are SGDLS and YYNGEE. The CDR3 length is 17 residues. The V end lost 1 base, the J end lost 2 bases, and 15 bases lay between the germline ends.

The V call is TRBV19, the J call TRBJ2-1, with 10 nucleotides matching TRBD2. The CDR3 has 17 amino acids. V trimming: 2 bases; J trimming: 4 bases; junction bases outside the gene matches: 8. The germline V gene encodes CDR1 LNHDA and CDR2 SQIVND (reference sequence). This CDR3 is CASSISQRGGVYNEQFF. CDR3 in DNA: TGTGCCAGTAGTATATCCCAGCGGGGGGGCGTTTACAATGAGCAGTTCTTC.

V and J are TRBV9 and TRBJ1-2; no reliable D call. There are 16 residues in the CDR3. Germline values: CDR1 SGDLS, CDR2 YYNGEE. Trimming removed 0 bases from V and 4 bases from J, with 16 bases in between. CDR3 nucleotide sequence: TGTGCCAGCAGCGTAGGAAGCGGGGTGGGGTCCTATGGCTACACCTTC. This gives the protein CASSVGSGVGSYGYTF.